This T cell receptor beta chain was profiled in a study of shared clonotypes between healthy human individuals. Naive CD8 cells lacked CD45RO, underwent positive selection for CCR7 and left out terminally differentiated effector memory CD45RA+ cells. There were only Caucasian adults among the donors, and all lived in Nashville, Tennessee. Per sorted-subset replicate PCR, input was approximately 210 ng DNA, representing tens of thousands of T cell genomes. Method: immunoSEQ multiplex PCR; TCRdb's copy keeps in-frame clones and lacks some. In the table there are millions of clones, more than 85% of which are singletons. Study conclusions and caveats: Sharing of clonotypes among donors was expected to vary with sequencing depth.

Losses at the gene ends were 0 bases for V and 0 bases for J; bases not matched to a gene: 10. The CDR3 consists of 18 residues. Germline assignment: CDR1 ENHRY and CDR2 SYGVKD. On this clone itself: Its antigen is as yet unknown.

The chain is built from TRBV10-3 and TRBJ1-1; 7 nucleotides line up with TRBD1. This clonotype was obtained from a man younger than 35 in good health. Some clones in this sample may be carry-over from other donors' samples. The sequenced material came from naive CD8+ T cells from PBMCs. The chain's CDR3 is CAISESSRYTGVNTEAFF. The CDR3 DNA reads as TGTGCCATCAGTGAGTCGAGTCGGTATACAGGGGTGAACACTGAAGCTTTCTTT.